This T cell receptor beta chain was recovered during a study of vaccination and CD4 T cells after COVID-19. Germline CDR1 reads MNHNS; CDR2 reads SASEGT. The CDR3 is 17 residues long. With 6 bases removed from V and 0 bases from J, the gap between germline ends came to 18 bases. Noted time point: late sampling 161 to 241 days after vaccination in a few convalescent patients. The treatment was: approximately nine-day PBMC culture with coronavirus spike peptide pools or control peptides (ViraFEST assay). The Oncomine TCR Beta short-read assay generated sequence data from the DNA of cultured CD4+ T cells. TCRdb reanalysed the PCR reads using MiXCR and keeps one entry per CDR3 protein. The sample has 20,000 to 25,000 distinct CDR3 sequences, 35% to 40% seen once. Worth noting for this clonotype: The antigen is unknown.

The sequence derives from a human donor who had recovered from COVID-19. The chain couples TRBV6-1 to TRBJ1-5; D is possibly TRBD1 (6 bases). The source was CD4+ T cells from blood, cultured in vitro, collected about 7 months after SARS-CoV-2 vaccination. The CDR3 protein is CASRPRTEILSNQPQHF. The CDR3 coding sequence is TGTGCCAGCAGACCCCGGACAGAGATACTTAGCAATCAGCCCCAGCATTTT.